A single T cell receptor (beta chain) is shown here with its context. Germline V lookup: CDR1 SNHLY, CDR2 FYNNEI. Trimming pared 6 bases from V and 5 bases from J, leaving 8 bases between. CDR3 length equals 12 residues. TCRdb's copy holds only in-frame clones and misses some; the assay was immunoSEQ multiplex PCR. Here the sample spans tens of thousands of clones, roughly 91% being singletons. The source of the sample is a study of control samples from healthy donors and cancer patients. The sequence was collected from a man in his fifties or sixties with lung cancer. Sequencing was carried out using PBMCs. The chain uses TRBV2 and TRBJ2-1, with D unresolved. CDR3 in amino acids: CASSQDDNEQFF. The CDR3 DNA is TGTGCCAGCAGCCAGGATGACAATGAGCAGTTCTTC.